This TCR beta chain was profiled in a study of blood T cell repertoires in COVID-19. For the study at large: The study drew acute and convalescent COVID-19 samples from the United States, Italy and Spain. T cells, B-cell-depleted T cells, or PBMCs provided the cDNA or gDNA that served as material.

Original processing notes: Cell counts per sample came from amplifying reference gene primers. Measured with immunoSEQ multiplex PCR; TCRdb has only the in-frame clones, and not every one. V and J calls and clone size are copied from that table; D and trimming were computed from the DNA. The sample has approximately 150,000 clones, 85% seen once; the top ten hold 0.85% to 1.2%. The V end lost 1 base, the J end lost 8 bases, and 12 bases lay between the germline ends. CDR3 size: 13 residues. Germline V lookup: CDR1 SGDLS, CDR2 YYNGEE. The TCR comes from a middle-aged man with acute or convalescent COVID-19. Source material: peripheral blood. The rearrangement joins TRBV9 to TRBJ1-2; possibly TRBD1 for D (5 bases). CDR3: CASSVSGKGGYTF. The CDR3 DNA is TGTGCCAGCAGCGTATCAGGGAAAGGCGGCTACACCTTC.